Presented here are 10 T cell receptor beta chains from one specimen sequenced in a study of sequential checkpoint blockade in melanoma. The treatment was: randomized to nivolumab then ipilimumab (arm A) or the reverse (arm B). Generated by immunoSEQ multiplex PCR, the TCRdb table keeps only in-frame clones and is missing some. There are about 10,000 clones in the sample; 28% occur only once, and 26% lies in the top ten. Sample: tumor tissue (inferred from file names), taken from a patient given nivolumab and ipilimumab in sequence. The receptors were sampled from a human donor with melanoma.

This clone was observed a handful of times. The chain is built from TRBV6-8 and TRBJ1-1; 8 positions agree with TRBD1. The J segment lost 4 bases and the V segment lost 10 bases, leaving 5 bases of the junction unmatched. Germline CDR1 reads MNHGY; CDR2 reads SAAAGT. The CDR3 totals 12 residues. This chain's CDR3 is CATNTGGTEAFF. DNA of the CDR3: TGTGCCACCAACACAGGGGGCACTGAAGCTTTCTTT.

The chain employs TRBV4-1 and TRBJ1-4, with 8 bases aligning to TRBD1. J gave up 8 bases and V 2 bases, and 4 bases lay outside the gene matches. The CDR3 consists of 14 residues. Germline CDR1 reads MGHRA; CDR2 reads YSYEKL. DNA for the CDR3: TGCGCCAGCAGCCAACAGGGGGCTCTGGAAAAACTGTTTTTT. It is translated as CASSQQGALEKLFF.

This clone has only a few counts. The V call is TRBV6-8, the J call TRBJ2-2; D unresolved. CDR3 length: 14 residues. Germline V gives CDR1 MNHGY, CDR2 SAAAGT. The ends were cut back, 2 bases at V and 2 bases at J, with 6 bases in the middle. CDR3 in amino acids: CASSYVRNTGELFF. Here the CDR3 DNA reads TGTGCCAGCAGTTACGTCAGAAACACCGGGGAGCTGTTTTTT.

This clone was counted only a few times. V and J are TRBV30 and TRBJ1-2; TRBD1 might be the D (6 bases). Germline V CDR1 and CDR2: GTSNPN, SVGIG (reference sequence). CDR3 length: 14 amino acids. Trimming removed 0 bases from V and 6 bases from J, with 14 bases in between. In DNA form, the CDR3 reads TGTGCCTGGAGTGTACGAAGGGCAGGGGATGGCTACACCTTC. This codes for CAWSVRRAGDGYTF.

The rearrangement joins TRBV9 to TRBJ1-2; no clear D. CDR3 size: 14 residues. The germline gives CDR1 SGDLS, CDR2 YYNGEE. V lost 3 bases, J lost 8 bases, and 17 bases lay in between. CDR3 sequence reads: CASSARPAEQGYTF. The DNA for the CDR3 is TGTGCCAGCAGCGCCCGGCCCGCGGAGCAGGGCTACACCTTC.

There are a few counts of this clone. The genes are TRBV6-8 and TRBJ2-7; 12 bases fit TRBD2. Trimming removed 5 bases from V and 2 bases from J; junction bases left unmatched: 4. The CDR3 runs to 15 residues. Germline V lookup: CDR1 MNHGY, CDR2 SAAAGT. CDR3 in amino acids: CASSATSGGPYEQYF. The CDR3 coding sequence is TGTGCCAGCAGTGCGACTAGCGGGGGCCCCTACGAGCAGTACTTC.

CDR3 protein: CASSIARSDTQYF. DNA for the CDR3: TGTGCCAGTAGTATAGCCAGATCAGATACGCAGTATTTT. V usage is TRBV19 and J usage is TRBJ2-3; D ambiguous. Looked up from germline, CDR1 is LNHDA and CDR2 is SQIVND (reference sequence). V lost 1 base and J 4 bases, leaving 6 bases between the germline ends. The CDR3 loop spans 13 amino acids.

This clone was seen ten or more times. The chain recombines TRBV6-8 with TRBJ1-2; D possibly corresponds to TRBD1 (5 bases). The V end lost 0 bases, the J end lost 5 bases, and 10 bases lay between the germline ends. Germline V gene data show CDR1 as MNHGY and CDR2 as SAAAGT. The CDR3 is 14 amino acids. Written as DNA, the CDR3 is TGTGCCAGCAGTTACTCCCGACAGTTATATGGCTACACCTTC. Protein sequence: CASSYSRQLYGYTF.

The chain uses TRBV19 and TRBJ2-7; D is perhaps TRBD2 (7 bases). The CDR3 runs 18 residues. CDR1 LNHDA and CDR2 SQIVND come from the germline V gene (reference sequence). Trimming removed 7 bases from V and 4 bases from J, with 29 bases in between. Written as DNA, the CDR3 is TGTGCCAGTACCCAAGGGGGGGGGCCTAGACAGGATGGTTACGAGCAGTACTTC. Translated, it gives CASTQGGGPRQDGYEQYF.

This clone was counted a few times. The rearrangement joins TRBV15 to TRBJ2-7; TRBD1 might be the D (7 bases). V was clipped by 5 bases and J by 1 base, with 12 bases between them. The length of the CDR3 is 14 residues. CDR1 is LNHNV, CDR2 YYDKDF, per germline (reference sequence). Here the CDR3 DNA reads TGTGCCACCAGCGAGGAGGGGGCTTCCTACGAGCAGTACTTC. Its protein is CATSEEGASYEQYF.